The 17 T cell receptor beta chains presented below share a single source sample, sequenced in a study of T cells in Graves' hyperthyroidism and ophthalmopathy. TCR beta CDR3 sequences were amplified from RNA transcripts. First-round RT-PCR with HTBI primers amplified the TCR CDR3 region. TCRdb ran MiXCR on the multiplex PCR reads and lists one entry per CDR3 protein. The sample holds under 800,000 distinct CDR3 sequences, less than 15% seen once. Sequencing was carried out using blood. These receptors all come from a woman between 18 and 30 years old with Graves' hyperthyroidism.

This clonotype was picked up a small number of times. The chain uses TRBV20-1 and TRBJ1-1; TRBD1 matches at 8 bases. Germline V gene sequence: CDR1 DFQATT, CDR2 SNEGSKA (reference sequence). Trimming cost V 5 bases and J 4 bases; bases outside gene matches: 3. The CDR3 is 12 residues long. The CDR3 DNA reads as TGCAGTGCTGGACAGGGCCTCACTGAAGCTTTCTTT. Translating it yields CSAGQGLTEAFF.

This clonotype turned up a few times. The J gene is TRBJ1-2, the V gene TRBV4-1, with 8 positions matching TRBD1. The CDR3 extends over 15 amino acids. V gave up 2 bases and J gave up 3 bases; unmatched junction bases: 5. Germline lookup yields CDR1 MGHRA and CDR2 YSYEKL. The CDR3 region is CASSQLNRGDYGYTF. In DNA form, the CDR3 reads TGCGCCAGCAGCCAATTAAACAGGGGGGACTATGGCTACACCTTC.

This clonotype was observed a few times. This chain uses TRBV24-1 with TRBJ2-1; D gene uncertain. The CDR3 is 13 amino acids. The V end was cut by 3 bases, the J end by 8 bases, with 10 bases between. From germline, CDR1 is KGHDR and CDR2 SFDVKD. The CDR3 is CATSDPPADEQFF. DNA for the CDR3: TGTGCCACCAGTGATCCCCCTGCCGATGAGCAGTTCTTC.

Many counts were recorded for this clonotype. The chain is built from TRBV28 and TRBJ2-7; a weak D match, TRBD1 (6 bases). Germline V gene sequence: CDR1 MDHEN, CDR2 SYDVKM. The V end was cut by 2 bases, the J end by 6 bases, with 14 bases between. The CDR3 runs to 14 residues. The CDR3 DNA sequence: TGTGCCAGCAGTTTACAAACAGGGTTGAGCGAGCAGTACTTC. It specifies CASSLQTGLSEQYF. Using reference TRBV28 and TRBJ2-7 for the parts outside the CDR3, the full variable domain is DVKVTQSSRYLVKRTGEKVFLECVQDMDHENMFWYRQDPGLGLRLIYFSYDVKMKEKGDIPEGYSVSREKKERFSLILESASTNQTSMYLCASSLQTGLSEQYFGPGTRLTVT.

As to this clonotype: One end of the junction is discordant with germline, which a read error may explain. The chain combines TRBV20-1 with TRBJ2-5, with D perhaps TRBD2 (5 bases). The CDR3 runs 10 residues. CDR1 and CDR2 (germline): DFQATT, SNEGSKA (reference sequence). Written as DNA, the CDR3 is TGCAGTGCTAGGCCGGGTGCCGGGGACTTC. Translating gives CSARPGAGDF.

Remarks on this clonotype: A single base separates this from a much larger clone, so it may be a read error. The V call is TRBV2, the J call TRBJ1-5; D unclear. The V gene's germline CDR1 is SNHLY and CDR2 FYNNEI. The CDR3 has 17 amino acids. The DNA for the CDR3 is TGTGTCAGCAGTGAACGATTTGAGGCCGACAGCAATCAGCCCCAGCATTTT. Amino acid sequence: CVSSERFEADSNQPQHF.

This clonotype showed up many times. The rearrangement joins TRBV7-3 to TRBJ2-3; 9 bases are shared with TRBD2. This CDR3 is built from 15 residues. In germline, CDR1 is SGHTA, CDR2 FQGTGA. J gave up 0 bases and V 5 bases, and 3 bases lay outside the gene matches. The CDR3 protein is CASSPSGRSTDTQYF. DNA of the CDR3: TGTGCCAGCAGCCCCAGCGGGAGGAGCACAGATACGCAGTATTTT.

This clonotype was recorded once. The rearrangement links TRBV3-1 to TRBJ2-1; 10 bases align to TRBD2. V trimming: 2 bases; J trimming: 5 bases; junction bases outside the gene matches: 15. Per germline, CDR1 LGHDT and CDR2 YNNKEL (reference sequence). The length of the CDR3 is 19 residues. The CDR3 nucleotides read TGTGCCAGCAGCCAACAAACCTTGATCTTTAGCGGGGGGAACAATGAGCAGTTCTTC. Amino acid sequence: CASSQQTLIFSGGNNEQFF.

This clonotype has just a few counts. The chain joins TRBV7-6 to TRBJ2-3; 11 bases agree with TRBD2. There are 16 residues in the CDR3. Germline V CDR1 and CDR2: SGHVS, FNYEAQ. V was clipped by 5 bases and J by 5 bases; unmatched bases: 9. CDR3 amino acids: CASSLLVAGGRDTQYF. In DNA, the CDR3 is TGTGCCAGCAGCCTACTAGTAGCGGGAGGGCGAGATACGCAGTATTTT.

In its sample, this clonotype was seen a few times. The chain carries TRBV3-1 and TRBJ2-3; D not certain. The CDR3 loop spans 14 amino acids. Trimming left V 4 bases short and J 4 bases short, with 12 bases between. Germline loops: CDR1 LGHDT, CDR2 YNNKEL (reference sequence). For the CDR3, the DNA is TGTGCCAGCAGCCTTCGAGAGCCCCCAGATACGCAGTATTTT. Residues: CASSLREPPDTQYF.

This clonotype has only a few counts. This chain connects TRBV20-1 to TRBJ2-1, with 9 bases fitting TRBD2. The CDR3 totals 16 residues. From germline, CDR1 is DFQATT and CDR2 SNEGSKA (reference sequence). Losses at the gene ends were 0 bases for V and 8 bases for J; bases not matched to a gene: 11. The CDR3 reads CSARDTASGTWDEQFF. The CDR3 nucleotides read TGCAGTGCTAGAGATACGGCTAGCGGGACGTGGGATGAGCAGTTCTTC.

This clonotype showed up just a few times. The gene calls are TRBV7-8 and TRBJ1-4; no reliable D call. The ends were cut back, 6 bases at V and 4 bases at J, with 12 bases in the middle. The CDR3 is 14 amino acids. Germline V CDR1 and CDR2: SGHVS, FQNEAQ. The CDR3 loop is CASRARGVNEKLFF. CDR3 nucleotide sequence: TGTGCCAGCAGGGCTCGGGGAGTTAATGAAAAACTGTTTTTT.

This chain links TRBV19 with TRBJ1-1, with 9 nucleotides matching TRBD1. This CDR3 is built from 14 residues. Germline CDR1 reads LNHDA; CDR2 reads SQIVND (reference sequence). Trimming took 7 bases from V and 2 from J; bases not matched to a gene: 5. CDR3 bases: TGTGCCAGTACCCTGGGACAGGGTAACACTGAAGCTTTCTTT. Amino acids: CASTLGQGNTEAFF.

This clonotype occurred many times. This rearrangement joins TRBV20-1 to TRBJ2-7; D may be TRBD1 (6 bases). The germline V gene encodes CDR1 DFQATT and CDR2 SNEGSKA (reference sequence). This CDR3 is 13 amino acids long. The V and J ends lost 3 bases and 3 bases respectively, with 12 bases between them. CDR3 sequence reads: CSARPQGRYEQYF. The CDR3 nucleotides are TGCAGTGCTAGGCCACAGGGCCGCTACGAGCAGTACTTC.

The genes are TRBV28 and TRBJ1-2, with TRBD1 as a possible D gene (5 bases). Germline lookup yields CDR1 MDHEN and CDR2 SYDVKM. V was trimmed by 5 bases and J by 5 bases, leaving 18 bases between them. The CDR3 consists of 15 residues. The CDR3 DNA reads as TGTGCCAGCAGTCGCACCCCTTCTCGACAGTATGGCTACACCTTC. This codes for CASSRTPSRQYGYTF.

This clonotype was seen ten or more times. CDR3 sequence reads: CASSPSGGSNQPQHF. The CDR3 nucleotides are TGTGCCAGCTCACCTAGCGGGGGGAGCAATCAGCCCCAGCATTTT. This chain uses TRBV18 with TRBJ1-5; tentative D call: TRBD1 (5 bases). The CDR3 loop spans 15 amino acids. From germline, CDR1 is KGHSH and CDR2 LQKENI. Trimming shortened V by 3 bases and J by 1 base, and 10 bases separated the two germline ends. The full variable domain, completed using reference TRBV18 and TRBJ1-5, is NAGVMQNPRHLVRRRGQEARLRCSPMKGHSHVYWYRQLPEEGLKFMVYLQKENIIDESGMPKERFSAEFPKEGPSILRIQQVVRGDSAAYFCASSPSGGSNQPQHFGDGTRLSIL.

On this clonotype: This is likely a read error, given that the CDR3 carries no conserved phenylalanine or tryptophan at its end. This rearrangement joins TRBV4-3 to TRBJ2-5; the match to TRBD1 covers 9 bases. Trimming cost V 1 base and J 5 bases; bases outside gene matches: 2. The length of the CDR3 is 14 residues. Germline V gene sequence: CDR1 LGHNA, CDR2 YSLEER. The DNA of the CDR3 is TGCGCCAGCAGCCAAGGGGGGACAGGGGAGACCCAGTACTTA. The encoded protein is CASSQGGTGETQYL.